This T cell receptor (beta chain) was recovered during a study of response to subunit inactivated influenza vaccine. TCRdb used MiXCR to reprocess the RT-PCR reads, holding one entry per CDR3 protein. The table includes 400,000 to 650,000 distinct CDR3 sequences, approximately 7.7% detected once. This clonotype was seen at least ten times. What it binds is unknown. Regarding the study as a whole: New T cells are recruited in small numbers by each seasonal influenza vaccination, according to the authors' suggestion.

Germline CDR1 ENHRY, CDR2 SYGVKD. There are 12 residues in the CDR3. The V gene lost 6 bases and the J gene lost 4 bases, with 8 bases spanning the gap. V usage is TRBV10-3 and J usage is TRBJ2-3; tentatively, D is TRBD1 or TRBD2 (6 bases each). The sample consisted of PBMCs from blood, taken less than 30 months after vaccination. This receptor was taken from a man in his fifties or sixties who received an inactivated influenza vaccine. The CDR3 loop reads CAIRGGPDTQYF. CDR3 nucleotides: TGTGCCATCAGAGGGGGGCCAGATACGCAGTATTTT.